This T cell receptor (beta chain) stems from a study of blood T cell repertoires in COVID-19. At the level of the study: COVID-19 samples, acute and convalescent, were from the United States, Italy and Spain. PBMCs, B-cell-depleted T cells, or T cells provided the cDNA or gDNA that made up the material.

Profiled with immunoSEQ multiplex PCR; TCRdb holds only in-frame clones, not every one. In the table there are roughly 140,000 clones, around 84% of which are singletons. The CDR3 extends over 17 amino acids. J was trimmed by 8 bases and V by 1 base; bases with no gene match: 9. In germline, CDR1 is SGDLS, CDR2 YYNGEE. This TCR was sampled from a man aged 50 or older who had recovered from COVID-19. The chain couples TRBV9 to TRBJ2-1; 13 bases are a match to TRBD2. Sequencing used PBMCs or T cells enriched from blood (not recorded which). DNA of the CDR3: TGTGCCAGCAGCGTAAGAACTAGCGGGGGGGCACGGGATGAGCAGTTCTTC. Protein product: CASSVRTSGGARDEQFF.